The clone carrying this T cell receptor beta chain was seen a few times. Clones were read by immunoSEQ multiplex PCR, and TCRdb kept only the in-frame ones, dropping some. The sample yields about 200,000 clones, more than 75% seen once. The sample belongs to a study of blood T cell repertoires in COVID-19. Material: peripheral blood. This receptor was taken from a woman aged 80 or over with acute or convalescent COVID-19.

The CDR3, as DNA: TGTGCCAGCAGCTTTTCCCGGAGTCAGCCCCAGCATTTT. This encodes CASSFSRSQPQHF. The V and J genes are TRBV13 and TRBJ1-5; D is unresolved. V lost 3 bases and J 6 bases, leaving 9 bases between the germline ends. Germline-derived CDR1 and CDR2 are PRHDT and FYEKMQ (reference sequence). This CDR3 comprises 13 residues.